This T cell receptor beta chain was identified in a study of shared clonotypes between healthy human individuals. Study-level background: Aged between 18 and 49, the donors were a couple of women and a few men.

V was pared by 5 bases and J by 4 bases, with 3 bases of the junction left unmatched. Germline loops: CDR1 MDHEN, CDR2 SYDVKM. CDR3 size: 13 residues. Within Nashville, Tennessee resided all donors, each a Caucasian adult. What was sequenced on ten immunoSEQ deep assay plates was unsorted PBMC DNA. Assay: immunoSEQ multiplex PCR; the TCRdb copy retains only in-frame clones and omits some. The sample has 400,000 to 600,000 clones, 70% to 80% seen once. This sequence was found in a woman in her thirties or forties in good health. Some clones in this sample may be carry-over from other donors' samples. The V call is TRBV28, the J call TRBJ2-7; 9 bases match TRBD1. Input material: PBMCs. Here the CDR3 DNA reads TGTGCCAGCAGTACAGGGGGCGGGTACGAGCAGTACTTC. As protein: CASSTGGGYEQYF.